The entry that follows covers one TCR beta chain sequence. Its antigen remains unidentified. These data are taken from a study of memory CD4+ T cells and cytomegalovirus serostatus. Study-level findings and limits: About two fifths of the roughly 150 known CMV-associated TCRbeta sequences appeared in CD4+ memory.

Produced via immunoSEQ multiplex PCR; TCRdb's table is partial and in-frame only. The data contain 50,000 to 60,000 clones, about 79% of them seen just once; the ten biggest clones take up approximately 0.55%. Single viable CD3+CD4+CD8-CD45RO+ cells were sorted as the memory CD4+ T cells. After thawing, CD4+ T cells were positively selected. What was sequenced was memory CD4+ T cells from blood. The clonotype originates from an adult in good health and CMV-seronegative.

CDR3 DNA: TGTGCCAGCACTTCGACGTCGCGGGTTACCGGGCAGTTCTTC. Translating gives CASTSTSRVTGQFF. V usage is TRBV28 and J usage is TRBJ2-1, with D perhaps matching TRBD2 (5 bases). The CDR3 has 14 residues. CDR1 and CDR2 from the germline V gene are MDHEN and SYDVKM. Trimming pared 7 bases from V and 12 bases from J, leaving 22 bases between.